The T cell receptor beta chain described here comes from a study of blood T cell repertoires in COVID-19. Study as a whole: The samples span acute and convalescent COVID-19 from the United States, Italy and Spain.

Under the authors' procedure: Reference gene primers were amplified, and this amplification served to estimate nucleated cell counts. Repertoires were generated with immunoSEQ multiplex PCR, while TCRdb's copy carries only in-frame clones and drops some. V, J and clone size are taken as reported in that table, and D and trimming were inferred from the DNA itself. Of roughly 100,000 clones listed, roughly 79% were seen once; the top ten hold around 4.8%. The germline CDR1 and CDR2 sequences are GTSNPN and SVGIG (reference sequence). The CDR3 has 14 amino acids. V lost 8 bases and J lost 8, with 19 bases in between.

The specimen sequenced was peripheral blood. The chain joins TRBV30 to TRBJ1-6; D is perhaps TRBD1 (5 bases). The receptor was derived from an older man with COVID-19, enrolled during active disease. The CDR3 loop reads CAATTGRFDSPLHF. CDR3 bases: TGTGCCGCTACCACAGGACGGTTTGATTCACCCCTCCACTTT. The full variable domain, in which reference TRBV30 and TRBJ1-6 provide the parts outside the CDR3, is SQTIHQWPATLVQPVGSPLSLECTVEGTSNPNLYWYRQAAGRGLQLLFYSVGIGQISSEVPQNLSASRPQDRQFILSSKKLLLSDSGFYLCAATTGRFDSPLHFGNGTRLTVT.